This is a list of T cell receptor beta chains from one sample in a study of PD-1 blockade in classical Hodgkin lymphoma. Profiling relied on immunoSEQ multiplex PCR, and the TCRdb table lists in-frame clones only, not all of them. Of 25,000 to 30,000 clones listed, over 75% are singletons. The source was CD4+ T cells from blood, collected before the fourth cycle of nivolumab. All receptors derive from a human donor with classical Hodgkin lymphoma. Each CDR3 is given with its conserved first and last residue. The order of the fields is clone size, V gene, D gene, J gene, CDR3 DNA, CDR3 protein. A D gene is named only where the DNA matches it firmly. Clone size is stated in some rows and not others, as once, few, many or a class when expanded.

.	TRBV7-2	.	TRBJ2-7	TGTGCCAGCAGCGGGGACCCCCTCTTGTCCTACGAGCAGTACTTC	CASSGDPLLSYEQYF
.	TRBV7-3	TRBD1	TRBJ1-1	TGTGCCAGCAGCTGTCCTCCTAGGGACAGGGAGGAGACTGAAGCTTTCTTT	CASSCPPRDREETEAFF
.	TRBV19	.	TRBJ2-3	TGTGCCAGTAGAGCTAAGGGCACAGATACGCAGTATTTT	CASRAKGTDTQYF
.	TRBV29-1	.	TRBJ2-5	TGCAGCGTTGTCCCCCATATTCTACAAGAGACCCAGTACTTC	CSVVPHILQETQYF
.	TRBV18	TRBD1	TRBJ2-5	TGTGCCAGCTCACCAGGGCAGGGGGCCCAAGAGACCCAGTACTTC	CASSPGQGAQETQYF
.	TRBV6-5	TRBD2	TRBJ2-1	TGTGCCAGCAGCCCTTTAGCGGGGGCTTACAATGAGCAGTTCTTC	CASSPLAGAYNEQFF
few	TRBV2	.	TRBJ2-7	TGTGCCAGCAGTGGGAGGGGGCCTGGGGAGCAGTACTTC	CASSGRGPGEQYF
.	TRBV2	.	TRBJ1-1	TGTGCCAGCAGTGTCGATCACACTGAAGCTTTCTTT	CASSVDHTEAFF
.	TRBV5-1	.	TRBJ1-1	TGCGCCAGCAGCTTGGCCGAGTGGGCCAGGGCCACTGAAGCTTTCTTT	CASSLAEWARATEAFF
once	TRBV19	.	TRBJ1-2	TGTGCCAGTATGGGCCCTAACTATGGCTACACCTTC	CASMGPNYGYTF
.	TRBV7-3	TRBD1	TRBJ2-6	TGTGCCAGCAGCTTAAAAGGGACAGGGAGAACTGGGGCCAACGTCCTGACTTTC	CASSLKGTGRTGANVLTF
.	TRBV27	.	TRBJ1-1	TGTGCCAGCAGTTACCGGGGCACTGAAGCTTTCTTT	CASSYRGTEAFF
.	TRBV7-2	.	TRBJ1-4	TGTGCCAGCAGGAGGGACACTAATGAAAAACTGTTTTTT	CASRRDTNEKLFF
.	TRBV6-6	TRBD1	TRBJ2-7	TGTGCCAGCAGGAGGGACAGTCTCTACTACGAGCAGTACTTC	CASRRDSLYYEQYF
once	TRBV7-9	.	TRBJ2-5	TGTGCCAGCAGCTGGGGGGCAGGGGGCCAAGAGACCCAGTACTTC	CASSWGAGGQETQYF
.	TRBV18	.	TRBJ2-7	TGTGCCAGCTCACCACCAGGGTCAGCTTCCCCTGTTGGGGTGGAGCAGTACTTC	CASSPPGSASPVGVEQYF
.	TRBV9	.	TRBJ2-3	TGTGCCAGCAGCGTAGGATCGGATACGCAGTATTTT	CASSVGSDTQYF
.	TRBV19	.	TRBJ1-5	TGTGCCAGTAGCAACAGACAATTTAATCAGCCCCAGCATTTT	CASSNRQFNQPQHF
few	TRBV4-1	.	TRBJ1-3	TGCGCCAGCAGCCATCCGGCGGACACGTCCTCTGGAAACACCATATATTTT	CASSHPADTSSGNTIYF
.	TRBV18	.	TRBJ1-1	TGTGCCAGCTCACCAGGGGATGACACTGAAGCTTTCTTT	CASSPGDDTEAFF
.	TRBV6-1	TRBD1	TRBJ1-5	TGTGCCAGCAGTGAATCCCAGGGGGTTGATCAGCCCCAGCATTTT	CASSESQGVDQPQHF
.	TRBV6-5	.	TRBJ2-7	TGTGCCAGCAGAAAGACCGGGACGCTTTCCTACGAGCAGTACTTC	CASRKTGTLSYEQYF
.	TRBV5-3	.	TRBJ1-6	TGTGCCAGAAGCCCTGGGGGCAGTTCCTATAATTCACCCCTCCACTTT	CARSPGGSSYNSPLHF
.	TRBV28	.	TRBJ1-5	TGTGCCAGCAGGGTGGGGAATCAGCCCCAGCATTTT	CASRVGNQPQHF
.	TRBV30	.	TRBJ1-1	TGTGCCTGGAGAATCGAGGGCGGGGACACTGAAGCTTTCTTT	CAWRIEGGDTEAFF
.	TRBV5-1	TRBD2	TRBJ2-1	TGCGCCAGCAGCTTGGTATTAGCGGGGAACAATGAGCAGTTCTTC	CASSLVLAGNNEQFF
.	TRBV6-5	TRBD1	TRBJ1-1	TGTGCCAGCAGTTCAATCCCTACAGGGGGCACTGAAGCTTTCTTT	CASSSIPTGGTEAFF
.	TRBV6-6	.	TRBJ2-5	TGTGCCAGCAGCCCCCAGGGGGGCGGGAAGACCCAGTACTTC	CASSPQGGGKTQYF
.	TRBV7-2	TRBD2	TRBJ2-3	TGTGCCAGCAGCTTCCGACTAGCGGGGAGCACAGATACGCAGTATTTT	CASSFRLAGSTDTQYF
.	TRBV11-3	TRBD2	TRBJ2-3	TGTGCCAGCAGCCCTGCGATTGGTAGCGGGGGAACCACAGATACGCAGTATTTT	CASSPAIGSGGTTDTQYF
.	TRBV29-1	.	TRBJ2-2	TGCAGCGTTGCGCCGGGGCAGACCGGGGAGCTGTTTTTT	CSVAPGQTGELFF
few	TRBV2	.	TRBJ1-3	TGTGCCAGCAGTGAAGAGGCTGGAAACACCATATATTTT	CASSEEAGNTIYF
.	TRBV4-1	.	TRBJ2-1	TGCGCCAGCAGCCAAGCGTCCGGACGGGACGCATACAATGAGCAGTTCTTC	CASSQASGRDAYNEQFF
.	TRBV10-3	.	TRBJ2-7	TGTGCCATCACGGGAAGCTTTTCTACGCAGCAGTACTTC	CAITGSFSTQQYF
.	TRBV15	.	TRBJ1-2	TGTGCCACCAGCTTCTCCGGGGAATATGGCTACACCTTC	CATSFSGEYGYTF
.	TRBV28	.	TRBJ2-2	TGTGCCAGCAGGTACACCGGGGAGCTGTTTTTT	CASRYTGELFF
few	TRBV6-5	TRBD2	TRBJ2-2	TGTGCCAGCAGACCGGGACTAGCGGGAGTTATGTTTTTT	CASRPGLAGVMFF
.	TRBV7-9	.	TRBJ1-5	TGTGCCAGCAGCTTAGATACAGATCAGCCCCAGCATTTT	CASSLDTDQPQHF
.	TRBV6-5	TRBD2	TRBJ2-1	TGTGCCAGCAGACGGGGACTAGCGGGGACGCAGTTCTTC	CASRRGLAGTQFF
.	TRBV7-9	TRBD2	TRBJ2-2	TGTGCCAGCAGCTTGAGGGTCAGAAGCGGGAGTGGGGAGCTGTTTTTT	CASSLRVRSGSGELFF
.	TRBV18	.	TRBJ2-5	TGTGCCAGCTCACCCTTGGCAGGGTCGGAGACCCAGTACTTC	CASSPLAGSETQYF
.	TRBV18	.	TRBJ2-7	TGTGCCAGCTCACCGCCAGGGAATCGCTACGAGCAGTACTTC	CASSPPGNRYEQYF
few	TRBV29-1	.	TRBJ1-5	TGCAGCGTTGGTTTGGGGAATCAGCCCCAGCATTTT	CSVGLGNQPQHF
.	TRBV6-5	.	TRBJ2-5	TGTGCCAGCAGTAAAGGGCTAGGGACCCAGTACTTC	CASSKGLGTQYF
few	TRBV5-1	.	TRBJ2-2	TGCGCCAGCAGCCTTGGCCGAAGCGGGGAGCTGTTTTTT	CASSLGRSGELFF
.	TRBV28	.	TRBJ2-1	TGTGCCAGCTGCCGAACTACGAGCTCCTACAATGAGCAGTTCTTC	CASCRTTSSYNEQFF
.	TRBV4-3	.	TRBJ1-2	TGCGCCAGCAGCCAAGATGCCTTGGCAGCTAACTATGGCTACACCTTC	CASSQDALAANYGYTF
.	TRBV18	TRBD1	TRBJ1-2	TGTGCCAGCTCACCACTTGAGGACAGGCTAGCTAACTATGGCTACACCTTC	CASSPLEDRLANYGYTF
.	TRBV19	.	TRBJ1-1	TGTGCCAGTAGTCCCACGGGACTTGGGGCTTTCTTT	CASSPTGLGAFF